These T cell receptor beta chains were read from a single sample in a study of Ad26.COV2.S vaccination and SARS-CoV-2 variants. The data were produced by immunoSEQ multiplex PCR, yet TCRdb's version contains in-frame clones alone and is incomplete. The sample yields roughly 350,000 clones, more than 75% seen once. The input for sequencing was peripheral blood, taken in a trial of Ad26.COV2.S vaccine versus placebo. These TCRs come from a person aged 18-60 years who received the Ad26.COV2.S COVID-19 vaccine or a placebo. Both conserved end residues are part of each CDR3. Each record gives: CDR3 protein, CDR3 length, J gene, V gene, clone size. Only some rows state a clone size, as once, few, many or a class for expanded clones.

cdr3_aa: CASSIRHALGGQPQHF
cdr3_length: 16
j_call: TRBJ1-5
v_call: TRBV27
clone_size: -

cdr3_aa: CASSPRYGGGADNEQFF
cdr3_length: 17
j_call: TRBJ2-1
v_call: TRBV18
clone_size: -

cdr3_aa: CASSLAGYRADTEAFF
cdr3_length: 16
j_call: TRBJ1-1
v_call: TRBV11-1
clone_size: -

cdr3_aa: CASGPGQGGYGYTF
cdr3_length: 14
j_call: TRBJ1-2
v_call: TRBV7-2
clone_size: -

cdr3_aa: CASSLDADLGYTF
cdr3_length: 13
j_call: TRBJ1-2
v_call: TRBV5-1
clone_size: -

cdr3_aa: CASSLSGLAGGYSSYEQYF
cdr3_length: 19
j_call: TRBJ2-7
v_call: TRBV7-9
clone_size: -

cdr3_aa: CASSLDRTTGELFF
cdr3_length: 14
j_call: TRBJ2-2
v_call: TRBV13
clone_size: -

cdr3_aa: CASSLGYQGGTEAFF
cdr3_length: 15
j_call: TRBJ1-1
v_call: TRBV5-4
clone_size: -

cdr3_aa: CASSILGLGTEAFF
cdr3_length: 14
j_call: TRBJ1-1
v_call: TRBV19
clone_size: few

cdr3_aa: CASSRTSYDEQYF
cdr3_length: 13
j_call: TRBJ2-7
v_call: TRBV27
clone_size: -

cdr3_aa: CASSYGTSGYEQYF
cdr3_length: 14
j_call: TRBJ2-7
v_call: TRBV6-2/TRBV6-3
clone_size: -

cdr3_aa: CASSLVQTSSYNEQFF
cdr3_length: 16
j_call: TRBJ2-1
v_call: TRBV5-1
clone_size: -

cdr3_aa: CAISDPRQGDGYTF
cdr3_length: 14
j_call: TRBJ1-2
v_call: TRBV10-3
clone_size: -

cdr3_aa: CASSKLATANTGELFF
cdr3_length: 16
j_call: TRBJ2-2
v_call: TRBV7-7
clone_size: -

cdr3_aa: CASSQEPGSNQPQHF
cdr3_length: 15
j_call: TRBJ1-5
v_call: TRBV4-3
clone_size: -

cdr3_aa: CASSQEILDEQYF
cdr3_length: 13
j_call: TRBJ2-7
v_call: TRBV3-1/TRBV3-2
clone_size: -

cdr3_aa: CASSYGRNTEAFF
cdr3_length: 13
j_call: TRBJ1-1
v_call: TRBV6-5
clone_size: -

cdr3_aa: CATSRGGDTEAFF
cdr3_length: 13
j_call: TRBJ1-1
v_call: TRBV15
clone_size: -

cdr3_aa: CASSRDRGGDQPQHF
cdr3_length: 15
j_call: TRBJ1-5
v_call: TRBV6-5
clone_size: few

cdr3_aa: CAWSPGDKYQPQHF
cdr3_length: 14
j_call: TRBJ1-5
v_call: TRBV30
clone_size: -

cdr3_aa: CASSFVESDSPLHF
cdr3_length: 14
j_call: TRBJ1-6
v_call: TRBV5-1
clone_size: -

cdr3_aa: CASTKGEGGAYEQYF
cdr3_length: 15
j_call: TRBJ2-7
v_call: TRBV28
clone_size: -

cdr3_aa: CASSPFSGAYNEQFF
cdr3_length: 15
j_call: TRBJ2-1
v_call: TRBV5-1
clone_size: -

cdr3_aa: CASSLPGGPEAFF
cdr3_length: 13
j_call: TRBJ1-1
v_call: TRBV12-3/TRBV12-4
clone_size: -

cdr3_aa: CASSERSTGGHGYTF
cdr3_length: 15
j_call: TRBJ1-2
v_call: TRBV2
clone_size: once

cdr3_aa: CSVEDGTLLYF
cdr3_length: 11
j_call: TRBJ2-7
v_call: TRBV29-1
clone_size: -

cdr3_aa: CASSFRGAETQYF
cdr3_length: 13
j_call: TRBJ2-5
v_call: TRBV27
clone_size: -

cdr3_aa: CASSWGTDGTEAFF
cdr3_length: 14
j_call: TRBJ1-1
v_call: TRBV7-8
clone_size: few

cdr3_aa: CAIRGGPLNTEAFF
cdr3_length: 14
j_call: TRBJ1-1
v_call: TRBV10-3
clone_size: -

cdr3_aa: CASSTIAGSNYGYTF
cdr3_length: 15
j_call: TRBJ1-2
v_call: TRBV2
clone_size: -

cdr3_aa: CASSQPDGGTNSGYTF
cdr3_length: 16
j_call: TRBJ1-2
v_call: TRBV4-2
clone_size: -

cdr3_aa: CASSLGGGGYTF
cdr3_length: 12
j_call: TRBJ1-2
v_call: TRBV7-2
clone_size: -

cdr3_aa: CASSPVVGLETQYF
cdr3_length: 14
j_call: TRBJ2-5
v_call: TRBV9
clone_size: -

cdr3_aa: CASSLGGQGREKLFF
cdr3_length: 15
j_call: TRBJ1-4
v_call: TRBV6-5
clone_size: -

cdr3_aa: CASSSLGDTQYYF
cdr3_length: 13
j_call: TRBJ2-7
v_call: TRBV6-5
clone_size: -

cdr3_aa: CASSLVGQGISTTYNEQFF
cdr3_length: 19
j_call: TRBJ2-1
v_call: TRBV5-1
clone_size: -

cdr3_aa: CAWSIGPAGAFF
cdr3_length: 12
j_call: TRBJ1-1
v_call: TRBV30
clone_size: -

cdr3_aa: CASRYAAEGGYNEQFF
cdr3_length: 16
j_call: TRBJ2-1
v_call: TRBV4-3
clone_size: -

cdr3_aa: CASSDIPYSNQPQHF
cdr3_length: 15
j_call: TRBJ1-5
v_call: TRBV4-2
clone_size: -

cdr3_aa: CASSFSFYNYGYTF
cdr3_length: 14
j_call: TRBJ1-2
v_call: TRBV5-6
clone_size: -

cdr3_aa: CASSLWAGTSTDTQYF
cdr3_length: 16
j_call: TRBJ2-3
v_call: TRBV7-2
clone_size: once

cdr3_aa: CATRTETGNTIYF
cdr3_length: 13
j_call: TRBJ1-3
v_call: TRBV6-5
clone_size: -

cdr3_aa: CASRPRGGLAKNIQYF
cdr3_length: 16
j_call: TRBJ2-4
v_call: TRBV7-8
clone_size: -

cdr3_aa: CSASSRLNTGELFF
cdr3_length: 14
j_call: TRBJ2-2
v_call: TRBV20-1
clone_size: -

cdr3_aa: CASSLTGSELFF
cdr3_length: 12
j_call: TRBJ2-2
v_call: TRBV27
clone_size: -

cdr3_aa: CASSEAGFGQFF
cdr3_length: 12
j_call: TRBJ2-1
v_call: TRBV6-1
clone_size: -

cdr3_aa: CASMSGYNQPQHF
cdr3_length: 13
j_call: TRBJ1-5
v_call: TRBV2
clone_size: -

cdr3_aa: CASSSTSGGGTDTQYF
cdr3_length: 16
j_call: TRBJ2-3
v_call: TRBV7-2
clone_size: few

cdr3_aa: CASSLSGKGNQPQHF
cdr3_length: 15
j_call: TRBJ1-5
v_call: TRBV5-6
clone_size: -

cdr3_aa: CAFRLSSYEQYF
cdr3_length: 12
j_call: TRBJ2-7
v_call: TRBV30
clone_size: -

cdr3_aa: CASSSSTSGGARETQYF
cdr3_length: 17
j_call: TRBJ2-5
v_call: TRBV5-6
clone_size: -

cdr3_aa: CASSQADSLSYEQYF
cdr3_length: 15
j_call: TRBJ2-7
v_call: TRBV14
clone_size: -

cdr3_aa: CASSYGTGGLAPLHF
cdr3_length: 15
j_call: TRBJ1-6
v_call: TRBV11-2
clone_size: -

cdr3_aa: CASSVGAGWNSPLHF
cdr3_length: 15
j_call: TRBJ1-6
v_call: TRBV9
clone_size: few